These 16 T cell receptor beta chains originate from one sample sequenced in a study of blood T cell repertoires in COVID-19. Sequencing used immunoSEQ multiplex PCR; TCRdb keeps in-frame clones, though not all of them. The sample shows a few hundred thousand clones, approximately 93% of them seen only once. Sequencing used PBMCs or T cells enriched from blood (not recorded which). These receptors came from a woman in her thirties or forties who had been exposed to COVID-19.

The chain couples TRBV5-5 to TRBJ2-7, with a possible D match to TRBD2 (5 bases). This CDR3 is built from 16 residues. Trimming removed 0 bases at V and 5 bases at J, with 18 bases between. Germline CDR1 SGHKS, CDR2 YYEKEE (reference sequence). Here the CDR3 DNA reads TGTGCCAGCAGCTTGGATGGGAGCCCCTCGGGTGACGAGCAGTACTTC. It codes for CASSLDGSPSGDEQYF.

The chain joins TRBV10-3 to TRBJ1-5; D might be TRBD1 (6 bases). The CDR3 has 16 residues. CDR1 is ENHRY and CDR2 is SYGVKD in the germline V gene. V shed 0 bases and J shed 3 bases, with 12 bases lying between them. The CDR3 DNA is TGTGCCATCAGTGAGTCCCCGACAGGCTCCAATCAGCCCCAGCATTTT. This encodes CAISESPTGSNQPQHF.

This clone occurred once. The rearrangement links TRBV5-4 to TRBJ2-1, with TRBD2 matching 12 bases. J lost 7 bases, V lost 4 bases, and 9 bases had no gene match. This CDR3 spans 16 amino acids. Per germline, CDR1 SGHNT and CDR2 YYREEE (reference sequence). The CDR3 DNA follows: TGTGCCAGCAGCCATCCTAGCGGGAGGGCCAGGAATGAGCAGTTCTTC. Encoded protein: CASSHPSGRARNEQFF. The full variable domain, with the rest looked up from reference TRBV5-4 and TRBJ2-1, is ETGVTQSPTHLIKTRGQQVTLRCSSQSGHNTVSWYQQALGQGPQFIFQYYREEENGRGNFPPRFSGLQFPNYSSELNVNALELDDSALYLCASSHPSGRARNEQFFGPGTRLTVL.

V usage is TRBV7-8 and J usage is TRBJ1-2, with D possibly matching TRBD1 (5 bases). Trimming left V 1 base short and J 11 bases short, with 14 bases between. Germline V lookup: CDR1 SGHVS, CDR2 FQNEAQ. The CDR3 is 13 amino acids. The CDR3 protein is CASSLDLRTGYTF. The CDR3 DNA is TGTGCCAGCAGCTTAGATCTAAGAACAGGTTACACCTTC.

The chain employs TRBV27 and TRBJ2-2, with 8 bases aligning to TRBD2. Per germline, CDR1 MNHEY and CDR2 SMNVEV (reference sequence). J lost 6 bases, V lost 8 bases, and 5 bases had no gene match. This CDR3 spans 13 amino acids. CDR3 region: CASGEREPGELFF. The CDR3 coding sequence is TGTGCCAGCGGCGAGCGGGAGCCCGGGGAGCTGTTTTTT.

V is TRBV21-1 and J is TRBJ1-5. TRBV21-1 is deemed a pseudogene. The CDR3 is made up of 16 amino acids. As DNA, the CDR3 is TGTGCCAGCAAGGGGGGGGGACTACTTAGCAATCAGCCCCAGCATTTT. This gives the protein CASKGGGLLSNQPQHF.

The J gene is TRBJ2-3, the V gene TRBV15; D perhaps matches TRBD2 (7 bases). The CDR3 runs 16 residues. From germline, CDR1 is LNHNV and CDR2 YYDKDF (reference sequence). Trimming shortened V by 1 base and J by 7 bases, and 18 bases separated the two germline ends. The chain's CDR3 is CATSRAGRVGGNTQYF. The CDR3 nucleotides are TGTGCCACCAGCAGAGCGGGGAGGGTAGGGGGGAATACGCAGTATTTT. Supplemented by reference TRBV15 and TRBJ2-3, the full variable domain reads DAMVIQNPRYQVTQFGKPVTLSCSQTLNHNVMYWYQQKSSQAPKLLFHYYDKDFNNEADTPDNFQSRRPNTSFCFLDIRSPGLGDTAMYLCATSRAGRVGGNTQYFGPGTRLTVL.

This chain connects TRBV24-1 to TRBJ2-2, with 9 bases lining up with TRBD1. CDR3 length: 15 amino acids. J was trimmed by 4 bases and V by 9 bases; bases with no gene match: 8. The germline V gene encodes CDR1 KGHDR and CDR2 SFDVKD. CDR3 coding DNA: TGTGCCACCGGCCGTCCGACAGGGGGCACCGGGGAGCTGTTTTTT. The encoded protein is CATGRPTGGTGELFF.

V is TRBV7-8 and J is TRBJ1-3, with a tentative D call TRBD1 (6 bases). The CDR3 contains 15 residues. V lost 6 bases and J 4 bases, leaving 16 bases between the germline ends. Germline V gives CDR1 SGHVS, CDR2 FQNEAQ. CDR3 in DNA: TGTGCCAGCAGGCGTCACAGGGACCCAGGAAACACCATATATTTT. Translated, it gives CASRRHRDPGNTIYF. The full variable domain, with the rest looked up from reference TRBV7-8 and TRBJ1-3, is GAGVSQSPRYKVAKRGQDVALRCDPISGHVSLFWYQQALGQGPEFLTYFQNEAQLDKSGLPSDRFFAERPEGSVSTLKIQRTQQEDSAVYLCASRRHRDPGNTIYFGEGSWLTVV.

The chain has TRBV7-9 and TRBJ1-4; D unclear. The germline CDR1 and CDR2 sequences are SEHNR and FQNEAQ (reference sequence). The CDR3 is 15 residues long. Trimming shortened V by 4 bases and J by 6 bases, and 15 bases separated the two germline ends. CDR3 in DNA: TGTGCCAGCAGCTCCGCCGGCAGGCCCTATGAAAAACTGTTTTTT. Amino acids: CASSSAGRPYEKLFF. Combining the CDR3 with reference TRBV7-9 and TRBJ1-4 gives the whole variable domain DTGVSQNPRHKITKRGQNVTFRCDPISEHNRLYWYRQTLGQGPEFLTYFQNEAQLEKSRLLSDRFSAERPKGSFSTLEIQRTEQGDSAMYLCASSSAGRPYEKLFFGSGTQLSVL.

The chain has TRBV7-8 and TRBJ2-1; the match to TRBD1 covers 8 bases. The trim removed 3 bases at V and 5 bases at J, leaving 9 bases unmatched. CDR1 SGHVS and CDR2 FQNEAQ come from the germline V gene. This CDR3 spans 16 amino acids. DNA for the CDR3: TGTGCCAGCAGCTTCCGGGACAGGCCGTCCCACAATGAGCAGTTCTTC. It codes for CASSFRDRPSHNEQFF.

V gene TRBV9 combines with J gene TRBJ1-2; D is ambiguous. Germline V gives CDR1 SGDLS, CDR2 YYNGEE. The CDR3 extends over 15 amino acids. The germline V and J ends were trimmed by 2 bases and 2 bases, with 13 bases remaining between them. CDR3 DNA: TGTGCCAGCAGCGTCCACCCGGCGGGAAACTATGGCTACACCTTC. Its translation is CASSVHPAGNYGYTF.

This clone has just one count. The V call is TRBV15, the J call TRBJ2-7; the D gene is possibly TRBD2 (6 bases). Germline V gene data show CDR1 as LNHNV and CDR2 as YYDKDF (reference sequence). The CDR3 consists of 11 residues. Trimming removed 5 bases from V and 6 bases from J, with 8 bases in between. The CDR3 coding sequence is TGTGCCACCAGCCTCGGGGGCGAGCAGTACTTC. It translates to CATSLGGEQYF. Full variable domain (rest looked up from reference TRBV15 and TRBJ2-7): DAMVIQNPRYQVTQFGKPVTLSCSQTLNHNVMYWYQQKSSQAPKLLFHYYDKDFNNEADTPDNFQSRRPNTSFCFLDIRSPGLGDTAMYLCATSLGGEQYFGPGTRLTVT.

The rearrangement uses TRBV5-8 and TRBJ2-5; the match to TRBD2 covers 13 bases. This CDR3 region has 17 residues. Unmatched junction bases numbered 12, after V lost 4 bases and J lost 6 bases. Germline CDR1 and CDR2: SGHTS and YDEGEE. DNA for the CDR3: TGTGCCAGCAGCCACACCATACTAGCGGGGGGGCTTAAGACCCAGTACTTC. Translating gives CASSHTILAGGLKTQYF.

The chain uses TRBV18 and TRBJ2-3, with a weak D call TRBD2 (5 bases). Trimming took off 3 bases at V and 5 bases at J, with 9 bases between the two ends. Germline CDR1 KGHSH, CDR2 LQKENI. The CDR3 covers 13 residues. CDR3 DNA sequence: TGTGCCAGCTCACCGCAACGGGGAGATACGCAGTATTTT. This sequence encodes CASSPQRGDTQYF.

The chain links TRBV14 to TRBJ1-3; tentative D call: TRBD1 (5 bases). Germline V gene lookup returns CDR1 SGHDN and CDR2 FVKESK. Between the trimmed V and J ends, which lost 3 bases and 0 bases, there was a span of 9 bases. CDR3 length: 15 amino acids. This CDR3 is CASSHLQVSGNTIYF. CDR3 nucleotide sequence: TGTGCCAGCAGCCACCTACAGGTCTCTGGAAACACCATATATTTT. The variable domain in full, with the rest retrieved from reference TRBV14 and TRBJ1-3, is EAGVTQFPSHSVIEKGQTVTLRCDPISGHDNLYWYRRVMGKEIKFLLHFVKESKQDESGMPNNRFLAERTGGTYSTLKVQPAELEDSGVYFCASSHLQVSGNTIYFGEGSWLTVV.